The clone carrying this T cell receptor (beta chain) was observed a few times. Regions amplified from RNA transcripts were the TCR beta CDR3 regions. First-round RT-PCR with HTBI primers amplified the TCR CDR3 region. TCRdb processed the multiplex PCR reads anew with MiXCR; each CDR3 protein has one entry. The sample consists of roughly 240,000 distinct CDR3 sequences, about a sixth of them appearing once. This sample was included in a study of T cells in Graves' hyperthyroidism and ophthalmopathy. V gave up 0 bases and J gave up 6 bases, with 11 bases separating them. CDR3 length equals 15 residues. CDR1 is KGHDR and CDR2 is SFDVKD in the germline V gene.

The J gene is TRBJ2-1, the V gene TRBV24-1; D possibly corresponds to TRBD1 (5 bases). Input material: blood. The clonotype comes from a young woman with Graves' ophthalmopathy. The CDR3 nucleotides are TGTGCCACCAGTGATTTGCTTTTAGGGGTCAATGAGCAGTTCTTC. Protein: CATSDLLLGVNEQFF.